These T cell receptor beta chains were read from a single sample in a study of T cell responses to AZD1222 COVID-19 vaccine. This table comes from immunoSEQ multiplex PCR, and its TCRdb copy is limited to in-frame clones, with some not included. The data contain 150,000 to 160,000 clones, 70% to 90% of them singletons. Sequencing was performed on peripheral blood, taken on day 0 of MenACWY control vaccination. The receptors stem from an adult in good health. Both conserved end residues are trimmed from each CDR3. D genes are given only for firm matches.

V gene,D gene,J gene,CDR3 protein
TRBV27,TRBD2,TRBJ2-1,ASSFYSGAGNEQF
TRBV7-6,NA,TRBJ1-5,ASINPAVARNQPQH
TRBV7-2,NA,TRBJ1-5,ASSLDGNLNQPQH
TRBV3-1/TRBV3-2,TRBD1,TRBJ1-5,ASSQGGTGYQPQH
TRBV24-1,TRBD1,TRBJ1-1,ATSETGGTEAF
TRBV21-1,NA,TRBJ1-2,ASSKPAGTYGYT
TRBV19,NA,TRBJ1-4,ASSNRAPLGKLF
TRBV5-4,TRBD1,TRBJ1-1,ASSYDPGTGMNTEAF
TRBV25-1,TRBD1,TRBJ1-5,ASSEEGDRVSNQPQH
TRBV6-2/TRBV6-3,TRBD2,TRBJ2-1,ASSSSVRAGRGNEQF
TRBV7-6,NA,TRBJ1-6,ASSLSGRASPLH
TRBV9,NA,TRBJ1-3,ASSVGEGQRSGNTIY
TRBV6-5,NA,TRBJ1-2,ASSYPQGRGYT
TRBV27,TRBD2,TRBJ2-7,ASSLGLAGIYEQY
TRBV7-8,TRBD1,TRBJ2-7,ASSSSTGAYEQY
TRBV7-6,TRBD1,TRBJ1-2,ASSPGQGNGYT
TRBV5-1,NA,TRBJ2-5,ASSSTPQETQY
TRBV6-4,NA,TRBJ1-1,ASSDSGWNTEAF
TRBV28,NA,TRBJ2-1,ASSGTGGRDEQF
TRBV13,NA,TRBJ1-6,ASSLDGGYSTLH
TRBV5-6,TRBD1,TRBJ1-2,ASSPAGQPRHGYT
TRBV5-4,TRBD2,TRBJ2-2,ASSLAGGGRSTGELF
TRBV5-1,NA,TRBJ1-5,ASSLAPDRNQPQH
TRBV9,TRBD1,TRBJ1-4,ASSARGGWEEKLF
TRBV6-5,NA,TRBJ1-6,ASSYQGRSGSPLH
TRBV3-1/TRBV3-2,NA,TRBJ2-2,ASSQEEQRGGELF
TRBV25-1,NA,TRBJ2-1,ASSEAPGTLDEQF
TRBV28,NA,TRBJ1-4,ASSIGTIRGEKLF
TRBV28,NA,TRBJ2-5,ASSWTQETQY
TRBV5-1,NA,TRBJ2-1,ASSPMVGNEQF
TRBV11-3,NA,TRBJ1-1,ASSLGGEAF
TRBV7-2,TRBD2,TRBJ2-7,ASRLTSGPSYEQY
TRBV7-6,NA,TRBJ2-1,ASSLFQGNEQF
TRBV6-5,NA,TRBJ2-1,ASSFWDSYSGEQF
TRBV11-2,NA,TRBJ2-6,ASSRMSSGANVLT
TRBV3-1/TRBV3-2,NA,TRBJ1-1,ASSQDPPGSTEAF
TRBV4-1,NA,TRBJ1-4,ASSLAGSREKLF
TRBV24-1,TRBD1,TRBJ2-5,ATSDLKSGRGYGETQY
TRBV7-2,NA,TRBJ1-2,ASSLDDRPNYGYT
TRBV21-1,NA,TRBJ2-1,ASSNSGASGRREF
TRBV24-1,NA,TRBJ2-1,ATSLRNEQF